This T cell receptor (beta chain) was found in a study of cytomegalovirus exposure and HLA in healthy donors. This clone has only a few counts. Its matching antigen is unknown. Study-level results: Follow-up analysis later connected one missense variant in DCLRE1C with trimming of TCR beta V- and J-genes. Rates of TCR association differed by HLA locus in a later analysis, with DRB1 highest and HLA-C lowest. Three CMV-associated chains proved CMV antigen-specific in vitro.

Primers included in the PCR were 60 Vbeta and 13 Jbeta primers. TCRdb's table, derived via immunoSEQ multiplex PCR, lists solely in-frame clones and lacks some. The sample has approximately 70,000 clones, around 75% seen once; the top ten hold about 8.2%. CDR1 is SGHAT and CDR2 is FQNNGV in the germline V gene. After removal of 5 bases from V and 0 bases from J, the junction contained 7 bases not matched to a gene. The CDR3 has 16 residues. Donors counted as nominally healthy when sampled, yet unrecorded immune exposures were likely. The V gene is TRBV11-2, the J gene TRBJ1-1; 9 positions agree with TRBD1. This TCR was recovered from a man aged 55 to 70 in good health and CMV-seropositive. Sequencing used PBMCs. CDR3 loop: CASSPPGQGLNTEAFF. In DNA form, the CDR3 reads TGTGCCAGCAGCCCGCCGGGACAGGGACTGAACACTGAAGCTTTCTTT.